The rows below give T cell receptor beta chains drawn from one sample of a study of OX40 agonist ivuxolimab in advanced cancers. Profiling relied on immunoSEQ multiplex PCR, and the TCRdb table lists in-frame clones only, not all of them. Of approximately 68,000 clones detected, approximately 90% appear once; the ten largest clones hold approximately 1.1%. The sequencing here drew on CD4+ or CD8+ T cells sorted from blood, taken in a trial of the OX40 agonist ivuxolimab. The origin of the receptors is an adult with an advanced solid tumor such as melanoma, head and neck, liver or kidney cancer. Both conserved end residues are part of each CDR3. The D gene is left open where the match is weak.

d_gene | j_gene | v_gene | CDR3aa | CDR3nt
TRBD2 | TRBJ2-5 | TRBV9 | CASSVGWTSGGAGETQYF | TGTGCCAGCAGCGTAGGTTGGACTAGCGGGGGGGCCGGGGAGACCCAGTACTTC
NA | TRBJ2-2 | TRBV9 | CASSVAFTGELFF | TGTGCCAGCAGCGTAGCTTTCACCGGGGAGCTGTTTTTT
NA | TRBJ2-5 | TRBV5-6 | CASSLYSTQETQYF | TGTGCCAGCAGCTTATACTCCACCCAAGAGACCCAGTACTTC
NA | TRBJ2-7 | TRBV11-1 | CASTPRVGLGAEQYF | NA
TRBD1 | TRBJ2-2 | TRBV12-5 | CASGFGQGASTGELFF | TGTGCTAGTGGCTTCGGACAGGGGGCGAGCACCGGGGAGCTGTTTTTT
NA | TRBJ1-2 | TRBV5-4 | CASSRTANYGYTF | TGTGCCAGCAGCAGAACAGCAAACTATGGCTACACCTTC
NA | TRBJ1-1 | TRBV7-8 | CASSFNTVNTEAFF | TGTGCCAGCAGCTTCAATACAGTAAACACTGAAGCTTTCTTT
NA | TRBJ1-3 | TRBV5-6 | CASSLAMASGNTIYF | TGTGCCAGCAGCTTGGCCATGGCCTCTGGAAACACCATATATTTT
TRBD1 | TRBJ1-3 | TRBV9 | CASSRGQGVEGNTIYF | TGTGCCAGCAGCCGAGGACAGGGGGTAGAAGGAAACACCATATATTTT
NA | TRBJ1-6 | TRBV6-5 | CASSSGGRVYNSPLHF | TGTGCCAGCAGTTCCGGGGGTAGGGTCTATAATTCACCCCTCCACTTT
TRBD1 | TRBJ1-4 | TRBV19 | CASSGQDSGNEKLFF | TGTGCCAGTAGTGGACAGGACAGTGGAAATGAAAAACTGTTTTTT
NA | TRBJ1-4 | TRBV29-1 | CSVALSEKLFF | TGCAGCGTAGCCCTAAGTGAAAAACTGTTTTTT
NA | TRBJ2-2 | TRBV19 | CASRPGHQNTGELFF | TGTGCCAGTAGGCCGGGACACCAGAACACCGGGGAGCTGTTTTTT
TRBD2 | TRBJ2-4 | TRBV27 | CASSLSLGLAGGWTKNIQYF | TGTGCCAGCAGTTTATCGCTCGGACTAGCGGGAGGGTGGACCAAAAACATTCAGTACTTC
NA | TRBJ1-5 | TRBV19 | CASSIGGGGSNQPQHF | TGTGCCAGTAGTATAGGCGGTGGAGGGAGCAATCAGCCCCAGCATTTT
NA | TRBJ1-2 | TRBV18 | CASSPNPEAGYTF | TGTGCCAGCTCACCTAACCCAGAGGCTGGCTACACCTTC
NA | TRBJ1-1 | TRBV5-4 | CASSASASLNTEAFF | TGTGCCAGCAGCGCGAGTGCCAGCTTGAACACTGAAGCTTTCTTT
NA | TRBJ2-3 | TRBV5-4 | CATTLGPFSTDTQYF | TGTGCCACCACCCTCGGGCCATTTAGCACAGATACGCAGTATTTT
NA | TRBJ2-2 | TRBV7-3 | CASSASRALKSGELFF | TGTGCCAGCAGCGCCTCCAGGGCGCTAAAGTCCGGGGAGCTGTTTTTT
NA | TRBJ2-1 | TRBV7-8 | CASSLGPMGYNEQFF | TGTGCCAGCAGCTTAGGCCCCATGGGGTACAATGAGCAGTTCTTC
NA | TRBJ1-1 | TRBV5-1 | CASSRDGGNTEAFF | TGCGCCAGCAGCAGGGACGGTGGGAACACTGAAGCTTTCTTT
TRBD1 | TRBJ1-2 | TRBV7-3 | CASSPPPGQGYGYTF | TGTGCCAGCAGCCCGCCACCGGGACAGGGTTATGGCTACACCTTC
TRBD2 | TRBJ2-3 | TRBV6-4 | CASSSGLAVTDTQYF | TGTGCCAGCAGCTCAGGACTAGCGGTTACAGATACGCAGTATTTT
NA | TRBJ2-6 | TRBV6-5 | CASSYDGANVLTF | TGTGCCAGCAGTTACGATGGGGCCAACGTCCTGACTTTC
NA | TRBJ1-6 | TRBV7-3 | CASSLTAQGYSPLHF | TGTGCCAGCAGCTTAACGGCGCAGGGGTATTCACCCCTCCACTTT
TRBD2 | TRBJ2-1 | TRBV5-1 | CASSLVAGDNEQFF | TGCGCCAGCAGCTTGGTTGCGGGGGACAATGAGCAGTTCTTC